The entry that follows covers one TCR beta chain sequence. The junction does not match germline at one end; this may be a read error. Per germline, CDR1 SGHVS and CDR2 FQNEAQ. This CDR3 contains 15 residues. Methods used by the authors: Researchers report that nucleated cell counts were estimated from reference gene primer amplification. The data were produced by immunoSEQ multiplex PCR, yet TCRdb's version contains in-frame clones alone and is incomplete. From that table come the V and J calls and clone size; the DNA was used to work out D and trimming. The sample consists of approximately 220,000 clones, roughly nine tenths of them appearing once. The sample belongs to a study of blood T cell repertoires in COVID-19. Study context: Collection of acute and convalescent COVID-19 samples took place in the United States, Italy and Spain. T cells, B-cell-depleted T cells, or PBMCs supplied cDNA or gDNA.

The clonotype originates from a woman aged 50 to 60 with acute or convalescent COVID-19. The sequenced sample was peripheral blood. V gene TRBV7-8 combines with J gene TRBJ2-1; D is perhaps TRBD2 (6 bases). The DNA for the CDR3 is TGTGCCAGCAGGTTAGCGGTTGCGTCGTACAATGAGCAGTTCTTC. Protein: CASRLAVASYNEQFF.